This entry features one T cell receptor beta chain sequence. The antigen it binds to is not known. Nothing much larger sits one base from this clone, and base qualities are not available. This entry comes from a study of CD8 T cells in ankylosing spondylitis (dated by TCRdb to about 2017). Describing the broader study: To find TCR variants linked to disease, the study profiled T cell receptor beta repertoires in ankylosing spondylitis patients and healthy donors. The whole study cohort included over a hundred healthy donors and 25 ankylosing spondylitis patients. Samples of peripheral blood were taken, and for ankylosing spondylitis patients, synovial fluid was collected as well. The research as a whole found: Some motif variants were previously reported in synovial fluid and blood of reactive arthritis patients, suggesting common disease-initiation mechanisms. The disease-linked clones were reported to be significantly enriched in matched synovial fluid samples from ankylosing spondylitis patients. A TCR beta motif of eight highly homologous amino acid variants appeared characteristic of blood from ankylosing spondylitis patients. The disease-linked clones had a CD8+ phenotype and were found at relatively low frequencies in peripheral blood.

From the cysteine up to the phenylalanine, the CDR3 has a length of 16 residues. Only CDR3 DNA is held: 48 bases, read in frame from base 1. Compared with germline, V lacks 7 bases and J lacks 8 bases; bases without a gene match: 16. The germline V gene (reference sequence) provides CDR1 SEHNR and CDR2 FQNEAQ. The data were produced on an Illumina HiSeq 2500. Quantitative 5'-RACE with molecular barcodes was the method used to prepare the TCR beta libraries. From the authors' description of their analysis: A new computational method, built on a probabilistic model of VDJ rearrangement, was used to identify disease-linked TCR variants. TCRdb applied fastp at Q25 and MiXCR to the public reads, then kept only in-frame beta chains. Rows with one shared CDR3 protein collapse into an entry with the most common genes and DNA. TCRdb, not the original authors, processed these V and J calls. Recorded for this sample are 200,000 to 250,000 distinct CDR3 sequences; approximately 10% of them occurred a single time. In total, the top ten clones hold 20% to 25% of the sample.

The receptor comes from a male donor with ankylosing spondylitis or in good health (not recorded which). In this chain, TRBV7-9 is recombined with TRBJ1-4, and 7 junctional nucleotides match TRBD1. Sequencing was performed on blood, either unsorted or a sorted T cell fraction (not recorded which). The CDR3 amino acid sequence is: CASTPLGTEAREKLFF. The nucleotide sequence reads as follows: TGTGCCAGCACCCCCCTCGGGACAGAGGCGAGGGAAAAACTGTTTTTT.